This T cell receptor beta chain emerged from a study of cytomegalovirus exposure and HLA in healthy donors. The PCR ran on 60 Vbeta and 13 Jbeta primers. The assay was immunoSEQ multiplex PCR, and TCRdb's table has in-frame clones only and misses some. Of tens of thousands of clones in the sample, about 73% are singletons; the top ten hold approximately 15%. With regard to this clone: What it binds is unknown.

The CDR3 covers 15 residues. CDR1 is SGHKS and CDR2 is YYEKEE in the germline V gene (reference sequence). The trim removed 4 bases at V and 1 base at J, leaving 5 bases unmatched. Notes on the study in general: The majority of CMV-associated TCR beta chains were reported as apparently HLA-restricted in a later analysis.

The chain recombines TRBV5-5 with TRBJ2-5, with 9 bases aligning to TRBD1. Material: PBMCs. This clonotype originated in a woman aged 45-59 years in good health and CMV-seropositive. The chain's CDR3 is CASSPGTGFQETQYF. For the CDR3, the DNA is TGTGCCAGCAGCCCCGGGACAGGGTTCCAAGAGACCCAGTACTTC. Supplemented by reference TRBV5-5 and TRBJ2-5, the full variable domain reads DAGVTQSPTHLIKTRGQQVTLRCSPISGHKSVSWYQQVLGQGPQFIFQYYEKEERGRGNFPDRFSARQFPNYSSELNVNALLLGDSALYLCASSPGTGFQETQYFGPGTRLLVL.